These 8 T cell receptor beta chains were sequenced from one sample in a study of cytomegalovirus exposure and HLA in healthy donors. Both 60 Vbeta primers and 13 Jbeta primers went into the PCR. Method: immunoSEQ multiplex PCR; TCRdb's copy keeps in-frame clones and lacks some. This table holds 150,000 to 200,000 clones, 70% to 80% found once. What was sequenced was PBMCs. These receptors came from a woman aged 30 to 39 in good health and CMV-seropositive.

To note about this clone: This specimen includes other DNA sequences encoding the same CDR3. J is TRBJ2-7 and V is TRBV5-1; possible D gene TRBD1, 8 bases. Between the trimmed V and J ends, which lost 3 bases and 2 bases, there was a span of 15 bases. The V gene's germline CDR1 is SGHRS and CDR2 YFSETQ. The CDR3 length is 15 residues. The CDR3 sequence is CASSSQGGQAYEQYF. DNA for the CDR3: TGCGCCAGCAGCTCACAGGGGGGGCAGGCCTACGAGCAGTACTTC.

The chain couples TRBV6-5 to TRBJ2-2, with TRBD2 as a possible D gene (6 bases). The length of the CDR3 is 14 residues. The V gene lost 1 base and the J gene lost 7 bases, with 10 bases spanning the gap. CDR1 is MNHEY and CDR2 is SVGAGI in the germline V gene. The CDR3 DNA reads TGTGCCAGCAGTTACTACACGGGGGACGGGGAGCTGTTTTTT. This encodes CASSYYTGDGELFF.

The sample holds a few counts of this clone. V and J are TRBV10-3 and TRBJ2-2; maybe TRBD2 (6 bases). V lost 2 bases and J 4 bases, leaving 17 bases between the germline ends. Germline CDR1 and CDR2: ENHRY and SYGVKD. CDR3 length equals 17 residues. The CDR3 DNA sequence: TGTGCCATCAGTGAGATCGGAGTAACCGGGGGCACCGGGGAGCTGTTTTTT. Amino acids: CAISEIGVTGGTGELFF.

This chain links TRBV4-2 with TRBJ1-6, with TRBD1 matching 9 bases. CDR1 and CDR2 from the germline V gene are LGHNA and YNFKEQ. This CDR3 contains 15 residues. V shed 4 bases and J 6 bases; nucleotides not matched to a gene: 4. In DNA, the CDR3 is TGTGCCAGCAGCCCAGGGACAGGGAGTAATTCACCCCTCCACTTT. Its protein is CASSPGTGSNSPLHF.

This chain links TRBV27 with TRBJ1-5; TRBD1 agrees at 9 bases. The V gene's germline CDR1 is MNHEY and CDR2 SMNVEV (reference sequence). The trim removed 2 bases at V and 5 bases at J, leaving 10 bases unmatched. The CDR3 consists of 17 residues. The CDR3, as DNA: TGTGCCAGCAGTTTACAGCCGGGACAGGGTCTCGATCAGCCCCAGCATTTT. Protein sequence: CASSLQPGQGLDQPQHF.

This chain connects TRBV13 to TRBJ2-5, with 10 bases aligning to TRBD2. The better agreement between TRBJ2-7 and the DNA end casts doubt on the J call. Germline V CDR1 and CDR2: PRHDT, FYEKMQ (reference sequence). The CDR3 is 15 amino acids. The CDR3 nucleotides are TGTGCCAGCAGCACGCAACCTAGCGGGGGTTACGAGCAGTACTTC. This translates into CASSTQPSGGYEQYF.

This clone was counted only a few times. The chain joins TRBV7-9 to TRBJ2-3, with TRBD1 as a possible D gene (5 bases). From germline, CDR1 is SEHNR and CDR2 FQNEAQ (reference sequence). The CDR3 sequence is 14 residues long. With 6 bases removed from V and 8 bases from J, the gap between germline ends came to 18 bases. The DNA for the CDR3 is TGTGCCAGCAGTTTACTGGCAGGGTTCGGTACGCAGTATTTT. It is translated as CASSLLAGFGTQYF.

This chain joins TRBV7-2 and TRBJ1-2, with 9 positions matching TRBD1. The length of the CDR3 is 14 residues. V shed 4 bases and J 4 bases; nucleotides not matched to a gene: 4. The germline V gene has CDR1 SGHTA and CDR2 FQGNSA. The CDR3 sequence is CASSSLTGGYGYTF. The CDR3 DNA reads as TGTGCCAGCAGCTCCTTGACAGGGGGCTATGGCTACACCTTC.